The 7 T cell receptor beta chains presented below share a single source sample, sequenced in a study of cytomegalovirus exposure and HLA in healthy donors. Vbeta (60) and Jbeta (13) primers were used in the PCR. Sequencing used immunoSEQ multiplex PCR; TCRdb keeps in-frame clones, though not all of them. The repertoire holds some 130,000 clones, with around three quarters as singletons. Source material: PBMCs. The receptors come from a man aged 35 to 55 in good health and CMV-seronegative.

This clone was detected only once. This chain uses TRBV25-1 with TRBJ2-3, with D unresolved. The CDR3 consists of 14 residues. Trimming shortened V by 8 bases and J by 3 bases, and 15 bases separated the two germline ends. The germline V gene encodes CDR1 MGHDK and CDR2 SYGVNS. The CDR3 region has the DNA TGTGCCAGCTCTGCAAGCCTATATACAGATACGCAGTATTTT. Its translation: CASSASLYTDTQYF.

This clone was recorded once. The rearrangement links TRBV5-1 to TRBJ2-3, with 8 bases aligning to TRBD2. CDR1 and CDR2 (germline): SGHRS, YFSETQ. With 7 bases clipped from V and 5 bases from J, the junction kept 12 bases outside the gene matches. The CDR3 extends over 15 amino acids. CDR3 residues: CASGGGGTERDTQYF. CDR3 coding DNA: TGCGCCAGCGGGGGCGGGGGGACCGAACGAGATACGCAGTATTTT.

This rearrangement joins TRBV9 to TRBJ2-3, with 8 nucleotides matching TRBD2. Germline-derived CDR1 and CDR2 are SGDLS and YYNGEE. This CDR3 is built from 15 residues. The ends lost 4 bases at V and 2 bases at J; junction bases unmatched: 6. The CDR3 sequence: CASSISGAHTDTQYF. The CDR3 DNA reads as TGTGCCAGCAGCATTAGCGGGGCCCACACAGATACGCAGTATTTT.

This chain links TRBV27 with TRBJ2-1, with D possibly matching TRBD2 (6 bases). Germline values: CDR1 MNHEY, CDR2 SMNVEV (reference sequence). The CDR3 runs 12 residues. Trimming shortened V by 6 bases and J by 13 bases, and 16 bases separated the two germline ends. In DNA, the CDR3 is TGTGCCAGCAGGAGCTCCGGGACTTTACAGTTCTTC. The encoded protein is CASRSSGTLQFF.

This chain links TRBV6-5 with TRBJ1-5, with 9 bases matching TRBD1. This CDR3 spans 14 amino acids. CDR1 and CDR2 (germline): MNHEY, SVGAGI. Germline trimming cut 4 bases from V and 3 bases from J; bases unmatched to any gene: 1. CDR3 in DNA: TGTGCCAGCAGTTGGGACAGGGTCAATCAGCCCCAGCATTTT. Protein sequence: CASSWDRVNQPQHF.

This chain uses TRBV5-4 with TRBJ2-1; 7 bases map to TRBD2. The germline CDR1 and CDR2 sequences are SGHNT and YYREEE (reference sequence). J was trimmed by 9 bases and V by 4 bases; bases with no gene match: 13. The length of the CDR3 is 15 residues. CDR3 sequence (DNA): TGTGCCAGCAGCCCCTCGGGGGGTGGTCGCGCTGAGCAGTTCTTC. Residues: CASSPSGGGRAEQFF.

The chain is built from TRBV6-4 and TRBJ2-5; 7 bases match TRBD2. After removal of 10 bases from V and 0 bases from J, the junction contained 5 bases not matched to a gene. Germline V gene data show CDR1 as MRHNA and CDR2 as SNTAGT. The CDR3 loop spans 13 amino acids. The CDR3 protein is CATTGGDQETQYF. DNA of the CDR3: TGTGCCACCACGGGAGGTGACCAAGAGACCCAGTACTTC.